The rows below give T cell receptor beta chains drawn from one sample of a study of blood T cell repertoires in COVID-19. Sequencing used immunoSEQ multiplex PCR; TCRdb keeps in-frame clones, though not all of them. The table records about 140,000 clones, about 86% of them present only once. Sequencing input: peripheral blood. These receptor sequences come from a woman aged 55-70 years with acute or convalescent COVID-19. Both conserved end residues are part of each CDR3. Fields, in order: CDR3 protein, CDR3 DNA, CDR3 length, D gene, V gene, clone size, J gene. D genes are given only for firm matches. The size field is filled for only some rows; it gives once, few, many or a size class.

CASSQGQGGKTQYF TGCGCCAGCAGCCAAGGACAGGGCGGGAAGACCCAGTACTTC 14 . TRBV4-1 few TRBJ2-5
CATSDSTTKAFF TGTGCCACCAGTGATTCGACGACTAAAGCTTTCTTT 12 . TRBV24-1 . TRBJ1-1
CASSLSPGAVSPLHF TGTGCCAGCAGTTTATCGCCAGGGGCAGTCTCACCCCTCCACTTT 15 . TRBV28 once TRBJ1-6
CASSFRQGETQYF TGTGCCAGCAGCTTTCGACAGGGAGAGACCCAGTACTTC 13 TRBD1 TRBV7-9 once TRBJ2-5
CASSLQGQSYGYTF TGTGCCAGCAGCTTGCAGGGTCAAAGCTATGGCTACACCTTC 14 . TRBV5-4 few TRBJ1-2
CASSLGVIAGTFGKQFF TGTGCCAGCAGCTTAGGGGTAATAGCGGGCACGTTCGGCAAGCAGTTCTTC 17 TRBD2 TRBV7-8 . TRBJ2-1
CASSLVLAGDTQYF TGTGCCAGCAGCTTAGTTCTAGCAGGAGATACGCAGTATTTT 14 . TRBV7-9 . TRBJ2-3
CASSLVGGASGANVLTF TGTGCCAGCAGCTTAGTGGGTGGGGCCTCTGGGGCCAACGTCCTGACTTTC 17 . TRBV7-2 . TRBJ2-6
CAISEARFSGNTIYF TGTGCCATCAGTGAGGCCAGGTTCTCTGGAAACACCATATATTTT 15 . TRBV10-3 . TRBJ1-3
CASSEVTTTNEKLFF TGCGCCAGCAGCGAAGTCACTACAACTAATGAAAAACTGTTTTTT 15 . TRBV5-1 . TRBJ1-4
CASSVPGTARNEQFF TGTGCCAGCAGTGTTCCCGGGACAGCAAGGAATGAGCAGTTCTTC 15 TRBD1 TRBV25-1 . TRBJ2-1
CASTVYGLAGELETQYF TGTGCCAGCACCGTCTATGGGCTAGCGGGAGAGCTAGAGACCCAGTACTTC 17 TRBD2 TRBV2 . TRBJ2-5
CASRLAGGFTDTQYF TGTGCCAGCAGACTAGCGGGAGGGTTCACAGATACGCAGTATTTT 15 TRBD2 TRBV27 . TRBJ2-3
CASSPRDILNGYTF TGTGCCAGCAGCCCCCGGGACATACTAAATGGCTACACCTTC 14 . TRBV14 . TRBJ1-2
CASSVTDMVYGYTF TGTGCCAGCAGCGTAACGGACATGGTCTATGGCTACACCTTC 14 . TRBV9 . TRBJ1-2
CASSLVGASGSTDTQYF TGTGCCAGCAGCTTAGTTGGCGCTAGCGGAAGCACAGATACGCAGTATTTT 17 TRBD2 TRBV7-2 . TRBJ2-3
CATSSGRGNTQYF TGTGCCACCTCTAGCGGGAGAGGTAATACGCAGTATTTT 13 TRBD2 TRBV3-1/TRBV3-2 few TRBJ2-3
CASSLAVAHKNIQYF TGTGCCAGCAGCTTAGCAGTGGCCCACAAAAACATTCAGTACTTC 15 . TRBV7-2 once TRBJ2-4
CARSLAGDSGLAYNEQFF TGTGCCAGAAGCTTGGCGGGTGATTCCGGTCTCGCCTACAATGAGCAGTTCTTC 18 . TRBV5-3 few TRBJ2-1
CASSEAEGSPLHF TGTGCCAGCAGTGAAGCTGAGGGATCACCCCTCCACTTT 13 . TRBV6-1 . TRBJ1-6
CASIWTGGGYTF TGTGCCAGCATCTGGACAGGCGGAGGCTACACCTTC 12 TRBD1 TRBV2 medium-sized TRBJ1-2
CASSDTSPPLEQYF TGTGCCAGCAGTGATACGAGCCCCCCTTTGGAGCAGTACTTC 14 . TRBV2 . TRBJ2-7
CASSEWGSLNTEAFF TGTGCCAGCAGTGAATGGGGCAGCCTGAACACTGAAGCTTTCTTT 15 . TRBV25-1 once TRBJ1-1
CASSLDSGVYNEQFF TGTGCCAGCAGCTTAGATAGCGGGGTGTACAATGAGCAGTTCTTC 15 TRBD2 TRBV7-2 . TRBJ2-1
CASSSQGESSYEQYF TGTGCCAGCAGCTCCCAGGGGGAAAGCTCCTACGAGCAGTACTTC 15 TRBD1 TRBV11-3 . TRBJ2-7
CASSKGQGMGQPQHF TGTGCTAGCAGCAAAGGACAGGGAATGGGTCAGCCCCAGCATTTT 15 TRBD1 TRBV7-7 . TRBJ1-5
CASRPGLGQGETQYF TGTGCCAGCAGGCCCGGGTTAGGCCAGGGAGAGACCCAGTACTTC 15 . TRBV7-7 . TRBJ2-5
CASSQGPGVPYNEQFF TGCGCCAGCAGCCAAGGTCCGGGAGTCCCCTACAATGAGCAGTTCTTC 16 . TRBV4-1 . TRBJ2-1
CASAETDFTEAFF TGTGCCAGCGCGGAGACCGATTTCACTGAAGCTTTCTTT 13 . TRBV19 . TRBJ1-1
CAIRSPSGNTIYF TGTGCCATTCGGTCCCCGTCTGGAAACACCATATATTTT 13 . TRBV19 . TRBJ1-3
CASSLGPSEAYEQYF TGTGCCAGCAGCTTAGGGCCCAGCGAAGCCTACGAGCAGTACTTC 15 . TRBV7-9 . TRBJ2-7
CPRRPQGDSPLHF TGCCCCCGCCGCCCACAGGGGGATTCACCCCTCCACTTT 13 TRBD1 TRBV4-1 . TRBJ1-6
CATLLQFAGELFF TGTGCCACCCTATTACAGTTTGCCGGGGAGCTGTTTTTT 13 . TRBV2 . TRBJ2-2
CASSENSPIYNSPLHF TGTGCCAGCAGTGAAAACAGCCCCATCTATAATTCACCCCTCCACTTT 16 . TRBV2 . TRBJ1-6
CTSRGTGTGISPLHF TGTACCAGCAGGGGTACCGGGACAGGGATCTCACCCCTCCACTTT 15 TRBD1 TRBV2 . TRBJ1-6
CASSPEGWSNSGNTIYF TGTGCCAGCTCGCCGGAGGGTTGGAGCAACTCTGGAAACACCATATATTTT 17 . TRBV18 . TRBJ1-3
CASSSYGTGLSGANVLTF TGTGCCAGCAGCTCCTACGGGACAGGGCTCTCTGGGGCCAACGTCCTGACTTTC 18 TRBD1 TRBV7-9 . TRBJ2-6
CASSLGQYTDTQYF TGTGCCAGCAGCTTAGGACAGTACACAGATACGCAGTATTTT 14 . TRBV5-8 . TRBJ2-3
CASSPKTGTSGISNEQFF TGTGCCAGCTCACCAAAGACCGGGACTAGCGGGATTTCTAATGAGCAGTTCTTC 18 TRBD2 TRBV18 . TRBJ2-1
CASSGATGYTGELFF TGTGCCAGCAGTGGAGCCACAGGGTACACCGGGGAGCTGTTTTTT 15 . TRBV25-1 . TRBJ2-2
CASSLTGRGEKLFF TGTGCCAGCAGCCTCACAGGGAGAGGTGAAAAACTGTTTTTT 14 . TRBV28 few TRBJ1-4
CASSGQGGEEQYF TGTGCCAGTAGCGGACAGGGGGGTGAAGAGCAGTACTTC 13 TRBD1 TRBV19 . TRBJ2-7
CASGKGVSGISYNEQFF TGTGCCAGCGGGAAGGGGGTTAGCGGGATTTCCTACAATGAGCAGTTCTTC 17 TRBD2 TRBV2 . TRBJ2-1
CASSRGGTSYEQYF TGTGCCAGCAGCCGGGGGGGGACCTCCTACGAGCAGTACTTC 14 TRBD2 TRBV28 . TRBJ2-7
CASSVGGRGNNEKLFF TGTGCCAGCAGCGTAGGGGGTAGGGGCAATAATGAAAAACTGTTTTTT 16 . TRBV9 . TRBJ1-4
CASSDWGERNTIYF TGTGCCAGCAGTGATTGGGGGGAAAGAAACACCATATATTTT 14 . TRBV25-1 few TRBJ1-3
CASSLGQGAVEQYF TGCGCCAGCAGCTTGGGACAGGGGGCGGTAGAGCAGTACTTC 14 TRBD1 TRBV5-1 . TRBJ2-7
CAWSGGRGPSGYTF TGTGCCTGGAGTGGAGGCAGGGGGCCTTCTGGCTACACCTTC 14 TRBD1 TRBV30 few TRBJ1-2
CASSLDQGGDGYTF TGCGCCAGCAGCTTGGACCAGGGAGGGGATGGCTACACCTTC 14 . TRBV5-1 . TRBJ1-2
CASGLGARDRGHGSNQPQHF TGTGCTAGTGGTTTGGGAGCCCGGGACAGGGGGCATGGTAGCAATCAGCCCCAGCATTTT 20 TRBD1 TRBV12-5 . TRBJ1-5
CASSRRRADDEQFF TGTGCCAGCAGCCGTCGCAGGGCCGATGATGAGCAGTTCTTC 14 . TRBV3-1/TRBV3-2 . TRBJ2-1
CASSFIGGKYNEQFF TGTGCCAGCAGCTTTATCGGCGGGAAGTACAATGAGCAGTTCTTC 15 . TRBV5-6 few TRBJ2-1
CASSLGLAGADEQFF TGCGCCAGCAGCCTGGGACTAGCGGGAGCTGATGAGCAGTTCTTC 15 TRBD2 TRBV5-1 . TRBJ2-1
CASSRTGLETQYF TGTGCCAGCAGCCGGACAGGGCTGGAGACCCAGTACTTC 13 TRBD1 TRBV2 . TRBJ2-5
CASSRSNQGGYEQYF TGTGCCAGCAGCAGATCCAATCAGGGGGGCTACGAGCAGTACTTC 15 . TRBV7-2 . TRBJ2-7
CASTTSLGRNQPQHF TGTGCCAGCACCACCTCCTTGGGGAGGAATCAGCCCCAGCATTTT 15 . TRBV6-5 . TRBJ1-5
CASSLASGGYNEQFF TGTGCCAGCAGTTTGGCCAGCGGAGGGTACAATGAGCAGTTCTTC 15 . TRBV28 . TRBJ2-1
CASSWGGSREQYF TGTGCCAGCAGCTGGGGCGGGAGCCGCGAGCAGTACTTC 13 TRBD2 TRBV7-2 . TRBJ2-7